The 17 T cell receptor beta chains presented below share a single source sample, sequenced in a study of shared clonotypes between healthy human individuals. TCRdb keeps only in-frame clones here, not all; method: immunoSEQ multiplex PCR. The sample lists 640,000 or so clones, 60% to 80% occurring once. Sequencing used memory CD4+ T cells sorted from blood. Subset reported: CD45RA-negative fraction. The receptors were sampled from a woman aged 30 to 39 in good health.

The chain has TRBV7-8 and TRBJ1-5; D uncertain. The CDR3 covers 17 residues. The V end lost 1 base, the J end lost 1 base, and 14 bases lay between the germline ends. Germline values: CDR1 SGHVS, CDR2 FQNEAQ. CDR3 bases: TGTGCCAGCAGCTTAGTAGGCGGTCTCGGGAGCAATCAGCCCCAGCATTTT. As protein: CASSLVGGLGSNQPQHF.

The gene calls are TRBV5-1 and TRBJ2-7, with TRBD2 matching 8 bases. The V gene end was trimmed by 2 bases and the J gene end by 4 bases; junction bases not matched to a gene: 8. CDR3 length equals 15 residues. Germline loops: CDR1 SGHRS, CDR2 YFSETQ. For the CDR3, the DNA is TGCGCCAGCAGCTTAGCGGGAGATAACGTATACGAGCAGTACTTC. Protein sequence: CASSLAGDNVYEQYF. Full variable domain (rest looked up from reference TRBV5-1 and TRBJ2-7): KAGVTQTPRYLIKTRGQQVTLSCSPISGHRSVSWYQQTPGQGLQFLFEYFSETQRNKGNFPGRFSGRQFSNSRSEMNVSTLELGDSALYLCASSLAGDNVYEQYFGPGTRLTVT.

The CDR3 DNA follows: TGTGCTAGTGGTTTGGGGCAGGTAGCAGACCAAGAGACCCAGTACTTC. Encoded protein: CASGLGQVADQETQYF. V and J are TRBV12-5 and TRBJ2-5; D gene ambiguous. CDR3 size: 16 residues. CDR1 and CDR2 from the germline V gene are LGHNT and FRNRAP. The V and J ends lost 1 base and 0 bases respectively, with 12 bases between them.

J is TRBJ2-3 and V is TRBV25-1; TRBD1 matches at 9 bases. CDR1 and CDR2 from the germline V gene are MGHDK and SYGVNS. The V segment lost 5 bases and the J segment 2 bases; nucleotides outside the gene matches: 8. The CDR3 spans 16 residues. Here the CDR3 DNA reads TGTGCCAGCAGTCAACGACAGGGGGGTACCACAGATACGCAGTATTTT. Its protein product is CASSQRQGGTTDTQYF.

This sequence joins TRBV5-4 and TRBJ2-5, with 8 bases that match TRBD2. This CDR3 contains 14 residues. The germline V gene encodes CDR1 SGHNT and CDR2 YYREEE (reference sequence). V lost 7 bases to trimming and J lost 1 base; unmatched junction nucleotides: 6. The CDR3 DNA reads TGTGCCAGCGGTGCTAGCGGGCTCCAAGAGACCCAGTACTTC. The encoded protein is CASGASGLQETQYF.

The rearrangement links TRBV5-1 to TRBJ2-2, with 10 bases aligning to TRBD2. The CDR3 length is 16 residues. Germline lookup yields CDR1 SGHRS and CDR2 YFSETQ. V was pared by 6 bases and J by 1 base, with 6 bases of the junction left unmatched. The CDR3 is CASTSGSVGNTGELFF. The DNA for the CDR3 is TGCGCCAGCACTAGCGGGAGTGTAGGGAACACCGGGGAGCTGTTTTTT.

This clone was picked up a small number of times. The chain is built from TRBV28 and TRBJ2-7; D is unclear. Germline lookup yields CDR1 MDHEN and CDR2 SYDVKM. V was pared by 6 bases and J by 4 bases, with 19 bases between. The CDR3 covers 15 residues. The CDR3 region has the DNA TGTGCCAGCAGCCACCAAAATTCGGGTTTTTACGAGCAGTACTTC. Translation gives CASSHQNSGFYEQYF. The variable domain in full, with the rest retrieved from reference TRBV28 and TRBJ2-7, is DVKVTQSSRYLVKRTGEKVFLECVQDMDHENMFWYRQDPGLGLRLIYFSYDVKMKEKGDIPEGYSVSREKKERFSLILESASTNQTSMYLCASSHQNSGFYEQYFGPGTRLTVT.

CDR3 DNA: TGTGCCAGCAGTTCGGGACAGGGGGCCAATGAGCAGTTCTTC. Its translation: CASSSGQGANEQFF. V gene TRBV7-9 combines with J gene TRBJ2-1, with 12 positions matching TRBD1. The CDR3 is 14 residues long. Germline CDR1 reads SEHNR; CDR2 reads FQNEAQ (reference sequence). J gave up 6 bases and V 6 bases, and 3 bases lay outside the gene matches.

The chain is built from TRBV28 and TRBJ2-5, with 11 nucleotides matching TRBD1. The J call may be wrong; the DNA end is better matched by TRBJ2-7. Per the germline V gene, CDR1 is MDHEN and CDR2 is SYDVKM. CDR3 length: 17 residues. For the CDR3, the DNA is TGTGCCAGCAGTACGGACAGGGGGCTTGTCGCTTCCTACGAGCAGTACTTC. This sequence encodes CASSTDRGLVASYEQYF.

This chain links TRBV19 with TRBJ2-1; 7 nucleotides align to TRBD1. The CDR3 covers 17 residues. The germline CDR1 and CDR2 sequences are LNHDA and SQIVND (reference sequence). The V gene end was trimmed by 2 bases and the J gene end by 0 bases; junction bases not matched to a gene: 7. CDR3 DNA sequence: TGTGCCAGTAGTATATATGCAGGGGGTTTCTCCTACAATGAGCAGTTCTTC. Protein: CASSIYAGGFSYNEQFF.

This clone came up a few times. The chain joins TRBV28 to TRBJ1-2, with TRBD1 matching over 10 bases. The CDR3 sequence is 16 residues long. The J segment lost 7 bases and the V segment lost 3 bases, leaving 11 bases of the junction unmatched. Germline V gene data show CDR1 as MDHEN and CDR2 as SYDVKM. CDR3 region: CASSFPQGQGLAGYTF. The CDR3 DNA is TGTGCCAGCAGTTTTCCCCAGGGACAGGGGTTAGCTGGCTACACCTTC.

The V gene is TRBV5-1, the J gene TRBJ2-3; D is unresolved. The CDR3 sequence is 15 residues long. Between the trimmed V and J ends, which lost 4 bases and 0 bases, there was a span of 12 bases. In germline, CDR1 is SGHRS, CDR2 YFSETQ. The CDR3 loop is CASSPHGPSTDTQYF. CDR3 nucleotides: TGCGCCAGCAGCCCCCACGGACCTAGCACAGATACGCAGTATTTT.

This clone appeared once. The rearrangement joins TRBV28 to TRBJ1-1; 7 bases match TRBD1. The V gene end was trimmed by 8 bases and the J gene end by 4 bases; junction bases not matched to a gene: 7. This CDR3 is 13 amino acids long. From germline, CDR1 is MDHEN and CDR2 SYDVKM. Written as DNA, the CDR3 is TGTGCCAGCGGCTTGACAGGGCCCACTGAAGCTTTCTTT. Translated, it gives CASGLTGPTEAFF.

The rearrangement uses TRBV19 and TRBJ2-2, with D tentatively TRBD1 or TRBD2 (5 bases each). The CDR3 has 15 residues. V lost 6 bases to trimming and J lost 0 bases, with 11 bases between them. Per germline, CDR1 LNHDA and CDR2 SQIVND (reference sequence). The CDR3 DNA is TGTGCCAGTAGAGGGACGCCGACGAACACCGGGGAGCTGTTTTTT. Its translation is CASRGTPTNTGELFF.

The chain uses TRBV28 and TRBJ2-3, with 8 bases aligning to TRBD2. The V segment lost 6 bases and the J segment 4 bases; nucleotides outside the gene matches: 9. The germline V gene has CDR1 MDHEN and CDR2 SYDVKM. The CDR3 is made up of 15 amino acids. CDR3 DNA sequence: TGTGCCAGCAGAAGACTAGCGAGGCAGTCAGATACGCAGTATTTT. Residues: CASRRLARQSDTQYF.

A remark on this clone: The same CDR3 can be traced to other DNA sequences in this sample. The chain uses TRBV7-8 and TRBJ2-1; the D gene is possibly TRBD2 (5 bases). This CDR3 is 12 amino acids long. The V and J ends lost 3 bases and 10 bases respectively, with 10 bases between them. Germline-derived CDR1 and CDR2 are SGHVS and FQNEAQ. The CDR3 DNA follows: TGTGCCAGCAGCTTTTCGGGAAGGGAGCAGTTCTTC. Its translation: CASSFSGREQFF.

This chain links TRBV6-6 with TRBJ1-5; tentatively, D is TRBD1 (5 bases). The germline V gene has CDR1 MNHNY and CDR2 SVGAGI (reference sequence). Trimming left V 5 bases short and J 0 bases short, with 8 bases between. This CDR3 has 14 amino acids. The CDR3 sequence is CASSGGYSNQPQHF. The CDR3 DNA reads as TGTGCCAGCAGTGGGGGGTATAGCAATCAGCCCCAGCATTTT.